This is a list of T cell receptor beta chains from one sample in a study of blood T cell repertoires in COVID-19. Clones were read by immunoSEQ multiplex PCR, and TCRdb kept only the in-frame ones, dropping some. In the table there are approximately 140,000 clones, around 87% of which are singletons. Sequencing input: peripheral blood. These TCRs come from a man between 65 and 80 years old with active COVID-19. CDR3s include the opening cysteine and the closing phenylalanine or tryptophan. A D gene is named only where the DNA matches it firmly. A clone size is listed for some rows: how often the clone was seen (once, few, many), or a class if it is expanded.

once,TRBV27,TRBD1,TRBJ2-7,TGTGCCAGCAGGTCCTCCGGGACAGCATCCTCCTACGAGCAGTACTTC,CASRSSGTASSYEQYF
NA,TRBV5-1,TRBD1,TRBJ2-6,TGCGCCAGCAGCCTGGGGACAGCGAACTCTGGGGCCAACGTCCTGACTTTC,CASSLGTANSGANVLTF
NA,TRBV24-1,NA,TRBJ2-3,TGTGCCACCAGTGATTATAGAATGGGCACAGATACGCAGTATTTT,CATSDYRMGTDTQYF
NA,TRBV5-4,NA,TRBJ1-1,TGTGCCAGCAGCTTGGAGAGGGCTCGCACTGAAGCTTTCTTT,CASSLERARTEAFF
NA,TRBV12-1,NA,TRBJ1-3,TGTGCCAGCAGCCCCGAGAGGCTTGGAAACACCATATATTTT,CASSPERLGNTIYF
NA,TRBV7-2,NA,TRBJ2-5,TGTGCCAGCAACCACGGACTAACCCAAGAGACCCAGTACTTC,CASNHGLTQETQYF
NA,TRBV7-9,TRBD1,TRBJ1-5,TGTGCCAGCAGCCCACAGGGGTCGCGCAATCAGCCCCAGCATTTT,CASSPQGSRNQPQHF
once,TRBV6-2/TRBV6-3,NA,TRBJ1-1,TGTGCCAGCAGTTTCTCAGGGGTTTGGACTGAAGCTTTCTTT,CASSFSGVWTEAFF
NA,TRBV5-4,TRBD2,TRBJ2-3,TGTGCCAGCAGCTCGGGACTAGCGGCTAGCACAGATACGCAGTATTTT,CASSSGLAASTDTQYF
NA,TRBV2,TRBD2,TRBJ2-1,TGTGCCAGCAGCCAGCGGGAGGTAGGGAATGAGCAGTTCTTC,CASSQREVGNEQFF
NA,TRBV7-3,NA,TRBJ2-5,TGTGCCAGCAGCTCGGGAGAGACCCAGTACTTC,CASSSGETQYF
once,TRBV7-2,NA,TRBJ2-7,TGTGCCAGCAGCTTTTTCACCACAGGGACGATGGGCTACGAGCAGTACTTC,CASSFFTTGTMGYEQYF
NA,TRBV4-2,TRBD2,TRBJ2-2,TGTGCCAGCAGCCCTCTGGGGGGGGCGAACACCGGGGAGCTGTTTTTT,CASSPLGGANTGELFF
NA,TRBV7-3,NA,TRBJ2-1,TGTGCCAGCAGCTCAGGGGTCTACAATGAGCAGTTCTTC,CASSSGVYNEQFF
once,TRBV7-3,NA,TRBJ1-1,TGTGCCAGCAGCCTTTCATCGGGGATGAACACTGAAGCTTTCTTT,CASSLSSGMNTEAFF
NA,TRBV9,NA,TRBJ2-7,TGTGCCAGCAGCGTAGAGGGGCAGGTCTCCGAGCAGTACTTC,CASSVEGQVSEQYF
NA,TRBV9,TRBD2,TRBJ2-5,TGTGCCAGCAGCGCCCCTAGCGGGCATCAGGAGACCCAGTACTTC,CASSAPSGHQETQYF
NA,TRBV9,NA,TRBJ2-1,TGTGCCAGCAGCGTTTTTGTCGGGGTCTCCTACAATGAGCAGTTCTTC,CASSVFVGVSYNEQFF
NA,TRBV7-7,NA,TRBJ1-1,TGTGCCAGCAGCACCGACATAAACACTGAAGCTTTCTTT,CASSTDINTEAFF
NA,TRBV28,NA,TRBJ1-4,TGTGCCAGCAGTTCGTCCGGGACAAAGGATGAAAAACTGTTTTTT,CASSSSGTKDEKLFF
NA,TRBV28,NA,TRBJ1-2,TGTGCCAGCAGTTTAGGGGGGGCGGGCTATGGCTACACCTTC,CASSLGGAGYGYTF
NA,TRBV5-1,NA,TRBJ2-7,TGCGCCAGCAGCGGAGACAGCTACGAGCAGTACTTC,CASSGDSYEQYF
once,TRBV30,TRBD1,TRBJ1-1,TGTGCCTGGAGAGAGACAGGGTATACTGAAGCTTTCTTT,CAWRETGYTEAFF
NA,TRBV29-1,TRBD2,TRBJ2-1,TGCAGCGTCGGACTAGCGGGAGCCATTTCCTACAATGAGCAGTTCTTC,CSVGLAGAISYNEQFF
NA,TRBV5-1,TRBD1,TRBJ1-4,TGCGCCAGCAGCTTGGGACAGGGAGTGAACGAAAAACTGTTTTTT,CASSLGQGVNEKLFF
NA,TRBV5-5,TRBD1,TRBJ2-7,TGTGCCAGCAGCACCGCGCGGGGACAGGGATTTTTGAGCTCCTACGAGCAGTACTTC,CASSTARGQGFLSSYEQYF
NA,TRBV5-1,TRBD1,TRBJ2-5,TGCGCCAGCAGCTTGCGGCCGGCAGGGGGACAGGAGACCCAGTACTTC,CASSLRPAGGQETQYF
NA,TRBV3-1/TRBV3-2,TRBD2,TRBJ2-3,TGTGCCAGCAGCCAAAGGACTAGCGGGACTGCAGATACGCAGTATTTT,CASSQRTSGTADTQYF
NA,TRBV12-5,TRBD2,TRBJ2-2,TGTGCTAGTGGTTTGGGGGGACCGGGAGGGACCGGGGAGCTGTTTTTT,CASGLGGPGGTGELFF
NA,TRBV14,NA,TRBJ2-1,TGTGCCAGCAGCCAATGGGTTAGCGACTACAATGAGCAGTTCTTC,CASSQWVSDYNEQFF
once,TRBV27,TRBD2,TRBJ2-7,TGTGCCAGCGGAGCGGGAGAGACCTACGAGCAGTACTTC,CASGAGETYEQYF
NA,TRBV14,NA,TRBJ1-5,TGTGCCAGCAGCCCCGGGACCAGGGGTGCCGGCAATCAGCCCCAGCATTTT,CASSPGTRGAGNQPQHF
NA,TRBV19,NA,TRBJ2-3,TGTGCCAGTAGTGTCTCGGGAGTAAGCACAGATACGCAGTATTTT,CASSVSGVSTDTQYF
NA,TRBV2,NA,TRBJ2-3,TGTGCCAGCAAGGGTCAGAGGGATCCGCAGTATTTT,CASKGQRDPQYF
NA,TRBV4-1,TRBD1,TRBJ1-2,TGCGCCAGCAGCCAACCGGGACAGACCTATGGCTACACCTTC,CASSQPGQTYGYTF
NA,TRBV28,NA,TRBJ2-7,TGTGCCAGCGAGGGTAGCTCCTACGAGCAGTACTTC,CASEGSSYEQYF
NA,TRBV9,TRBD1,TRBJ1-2,TGTGCCAGCAGCGGGACAGGGGCGGGAGGTGACTATGGCTACACCTTC,CASSGTGAGGDYGYTF
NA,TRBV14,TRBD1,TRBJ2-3,TGTGCCAGCAGCCCCTGGACAGGGGCCCGGAGCTTT,CASSPWTGARSF
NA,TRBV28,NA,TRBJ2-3,TGTGCCAGCAGTCAACCCCTTTGGGGGCAAGGCACAGATACGCAGTATTTT,CASSQPLWGQGTDTQYF
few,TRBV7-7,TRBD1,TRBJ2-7,TGTGCTAGCAGCCGTGGGGCAGGGGGCAACTACGAGCAGTACTTC,CASSRGAGGNYEQYF
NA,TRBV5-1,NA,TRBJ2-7,TGCGCCAGCAGCTTGTTCGGAGGGAGCTACGAGCAGTACTTC,CASSLFGGSYEQYF
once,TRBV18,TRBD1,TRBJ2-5,TGTGCCAGCTCAGCGGGGACAGGCGAGACCCAGTACTTC,CASSAGTGETQYF
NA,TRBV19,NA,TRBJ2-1,TGTGCCAGTAGTACCACCCACGAGATGGCCAGGGGCCACTACAATGAGCAGTTCTTC,CASSTTHEMARGHYNEQFF
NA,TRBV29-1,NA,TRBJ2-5,TGCAGCGTTGAAAATGGCTACCAAGAGACCCAGTACTTC,CSVENGYQETQYF
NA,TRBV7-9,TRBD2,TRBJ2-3,TGTGCCAGCAGCCGGACTAGCGGGAGGACAGATACGCAGTATTTT,CASSRTSGRTDTQYF
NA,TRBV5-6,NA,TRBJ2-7,TGTGCCAGCAGCCCTTACAGTGACCCCTACGAGCAGTACTTC,CASSPYSDPYEQYF
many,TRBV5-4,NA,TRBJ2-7,TGTGCCAGCAGCTTGTATTCGACTCGGGGAACTGGGGAGCAGTACTTC,CASSLYSTRGTGEQYF
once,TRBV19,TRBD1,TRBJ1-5,TGTGCCAGTAGTGGAGGGGGCGCCGATCAGCCCCAGCATTTT,CASSGGGADQPQHF
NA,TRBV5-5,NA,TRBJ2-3,TGTGCCAGCAGCTCAACCGGGGGCACAGATACGCAGTATTTT,CASSSTGGTDTQYF
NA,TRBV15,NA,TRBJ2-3,TGTGCCACCAGCAGAGGGGCTAGCACGAACACAGATACGCAGTATTTT,CATSRGASTNTDTQYF
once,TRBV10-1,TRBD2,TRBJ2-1,TGCGCCAGCAGTGATAGGAGACTAGCGGGAGGGCCGTACAATGAGCAGTTCTTC,CASSDRRLAGGPYNEQFF
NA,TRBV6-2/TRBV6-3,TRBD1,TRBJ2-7,TGTGCCAGCAGTTACTCGGATCTCGACAGGGGGCTTAGGTACTTC,CASSYSDLDRGLRYF
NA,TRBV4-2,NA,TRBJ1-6,TGTGCCAGCAGCCGCGAGACGGAGGGTAATTCACCCCTCCACTTT,CASSRETEGNSPLHF